The 20 T cell receptor beta chains given below trace back to one sample, sequenced in a study of graft-versus-host responses after intestinal transplantation. Plated together were roughly 200,000 CFSE-labeled responder cells and roughly 200,000 irradiated, violet-dye-labeled stimulator cells. The assay was immunoSEQ multiplex PCR, and TCRdb's table has in-frame clones only and misses some. The table lists about 21,000 clones, approximately 33% of them singletons. The source was alloreactive CD8+ T cells from a mixed lymphocyte reaction culture, collected before intestinal transplant. Described subset: CFSE-low proliferating T cells sorted from approximately 6-day pre-transplant mixed lymphocyte reaction (GvH or HvG direction). These receptors came from a human patient who received an intestinal transplant.

The chain carries TRBV5-1 and TRBJ2-1; the D gene could be TRBD1 or TRBD2 (5 bases each). V was cut by 0 bases and J by 9 bases, with 10 bases left in between. This CDR3 comprises 13 residues. In germline, CDR1 is SGHRS, CDR2 YFSETQ. The DNA for the CDR3 is TGCGCCAGCAGCTTGGCGGGGCACGGTGAGCAGTTCTTC. Its protein is CASSLAGHGEQFF. Looking up the rest from reference TRBV5-1 and TRBJ2-1 gives the full variable domain: KAGVTQTPRYLIKTRGQQVTLSCSPISGHRSVSWYQQTPGQGLQFLFEYFSETQRNKGNFPGRFSGRQFSNSRSEMNVSTLELGDSALYLCASSLAGHGEQFFGPGTRLTVL.

The V call is TRBV5-1, the J call TRBJ1-2; possible D gene TRBD1, 5 bases. With 1 base removed from V and 4 bases from J, the gap between germline ends came to 8 bases. Germline V gene lookup returns CDR1 SGHRS and CDR2 YFSETQ. The CDR3 consists of 13 residues. CDR3 sequence reads: CASSLRGSYGYTF. CDR3 DNA sequence: TGCGCCAGCAGCTTGAGGGGCAGCTATGGCTACACCTTC.

This chain uses TRBV4-1 with TRBJ1-2; D unclear. This CDR3 has 14 amino acids. Germline CDR1 reads MGHRA; CDR2 reads YSYEKL. Trimming removed 4 bases from V and 3 bases from J, with 12 bases in between. The CDR3 sequence is CASSPSEGYYGYTF. Here the CDR3 DNA reads TGCGCCAGCAGCCCCTCGGAAGGATACTATGGCTACACCTTC.

The V gene is TRBV29-1, the J gene TRBJ1-1, with D unresolved. V was trimmed by 3 bases and J by 4 bases, leaving 12 bases between them. CDR3 length equals 13 residues. Germline V CDR1 and CDR2: SQVTM, ANQGSEA. The CDR3 region has the DNA TGCAGCGTTGACCCCACGGAGGGCACTGAAGCTTTCTTT. Protein product: CSVDPTEGTEAFF.

The rearrangement links TRBV27 to TRBJ1-2, with TRBD1 as a possible D gene (6 bases). The V gene lost 3 bases and the J gene lost 4 bases, with 9 bases spanning the gap. This CDR3 region has 13 residues. The germline CDR1 and CDR2 sequences are MNHEY and SMNVEV (reference sequence). The CDR3 sequence: CASSFGGLYGYTF. Written as DNA, the CDR3 is TGTGCCAGCAGTTTTGGGGGCCTCTATGGCTACACCTTC.

The chain is built from TRBV27 and TRBJ1-5; D is possibly TRBD1 (6 bases). Per the germline V gene, CDR1 is MNHEY and CDR2 is SMNVEV (reference sequence). Trimming removed 5 bases from V and 6 bases from J, with 11 bases in between. The CDR3 totals 13 residues. The CDR3: CASSLGGGQPQHF. CDR3 bases: TGTGCCAGCAGTCTTGGGGGCGGTCAGCCCCAGCATTTT.

V gene TRBV7-9 combines with J gene TRBJ2-5; TRBD2 matches 12 bases. The end of the DNA aligns better with TRBJ2-7, so the J call may be wrong. This CDR3 contains 14 residues. Germline values: CDR1 SEHNR, CDR2 FQNEAQ (reference sequence). The CDR3 here is CASSSSGGAYEQYF. The CDR3 bases are TGTGCCAGCAGCTCTAGCGGGGGGGCCTACGAGCAGTACTTC.

The V and J genes are TRBV9 and TRBJ2-7; the D gene could be TRBD1 or TRBD2 (6 bases each). In germline, CDR1 is SGDLS, CDR2 YYNGEE. The CDR3 is 18 residues long. Deletions cut 3 bases from V and 3 bases from J, with 25 bases between. CDR3 in DNA: TGTGCCAGCAGCGCAGGGGCGGGGTGCGCGGATTTATACTACGAGCAGTACTTC. Translated: CASSAGAGCADLYYEQYF.

This clone showed up just a few times. This chain connects TRBV5-1 to TRBJ2-2; D possibly corresponds to TRBD2 (5 bases). The CDR3 is 13 residues long. CDR1 SGHRS and CDR2 YFSETQ come from the germline V gene. The germline V and J ends were trimmed by 6 bases and 1 base, with 7 bases remaining between them. CDR3 loop: CASKRENTGELFF. CDR3 coding DNA: TGCGCCAGCAAGAGGGAGAACACCGGGGAGCTGTTTTTT.

This clone was detected only a few times. J is TRBJ2-7 and V is TRBV7-4; tentative D call: TRBD1 (5 bases). The germline gives CDR1 SGHVT, CDR2 SQSDAQ. The CDR3 is 12 amino acids. The V gene lost 5 bases and the J gene lost 4 bases, with 9 bases spanning the gap. In nucleotides, the CDR3 is TGTGCCAGCAGCGCCAGGGATTACGAGCAGTACTTC. Translation: CASSARDYEQYF.

CDR3 region: CASSLFSITHNEQFF. As DNA, the CDR3 is TGTGCCAGCAGCTTGTTCAGTATTACTCACAATGAGCAGTTCTTC. The chain carries TRBV5-4 and TRBJ2-1; D is unresolved. The CDR3 is 15 residues long. V lost 1 base and J lost 5, with 13 bases in between. CDR1 and CDR2 (germline): SGHNT, YYREEE (reference sequence).

The chain uses TRBV5-6 and TRBJ2-1; the D is unclear. This CDR3 comprises 12 residues. V was trimmed by 2 bases and J by 9 bases, leaving 9 bases between them. Germline assignment: CDR1 SGHDT and CDR2 YYEEEE. DNA of the CDR3: TGTGCCAGCAGCTTCGAAGGGATTGAGCAGTTCTTC. It codes for CASSFEGIEQFF.

This clone was picked up a small number of times. The genes are TRBV21-1 and TRBJ2-1; the table's D gene call, TRBD2, was not cross checked with the DNA. TRBV21-1 is given as a pseudogene. This CDR3 region has 20 residues. CDR3 in DNA: TGTGCCAGCAGCAATGGGCGAGGGAATACTACTAGCGGGAGGTCGTATGAGCAGTTCTTC. Protein sequence: CASSNGRGNTTSGRSYEQFF.

J is TRBJ2-5 and V is TRBV7-9; 7 nucleotides align to TRBD2. Germline values: CDR1 SEHNR, CDR2 FQNEAQ (reference sequence). The CDR3 runs 16 residues. Germline trimming cut 4 bases from V and 0 bases from J; bases unmatched to any gene: 8. The CDR3 loop reads CASSSETSWYQETQYF. The DNA for the CDR3 is TGTGCCAGCAGCTCTGAGACTAGCTGGTACCAAGAGACCCAGTACTTC.

This clone has a handful of counts. CDR3 residues: CASSNFGTNEKLFF. The CDR3 region has the DNA TGTGCCAGCAGCAACTTTGGGACTAATGAAAAACTGTTTTTT. The rearrangement uses TRBV7-9 and TRBJ1-4, with unresolved D. Per the germline V gene, CDR1 is SEHNR and CDR2 is FQNEAQ (reference sequence). Trimming pared 5 bases from V and 2 bases from J, leaving 9 bases between. The CDR3 extends over 14 amino acids.

The chain couples TRBV6-5 to TRBJ2-7, with D possibly matching TRBD2 (5 bases). CDR1 is MNHEY and CDR2 is SVGAGI in the germline V gene. V shed 0 bases and J shed 2 bases, with 8 bases lying between them. This CDR3 is 14 amino acids long. The CDR3 bases are TGTGCCAGCAGTTACTCCGCTAGCCCCTACGAGCAGTACTTC. Translation gives CASSYSASPYEQYF.

This clone was seen a handful of times. This chain links TRBV5-6 with TRBJ2-1, with D possibly TRBD2 on 6 matching bases. V lost 2 bases and J lost 2, with 8 bases in between. CDR3 length equals 14 residues. The germline V gene has CDR1 SGHDT and CDR2 YYEEEE. The CDR3 reads CASSFGTAYNEQFF. As DNA, the CDR3 is TGTGCCAGCAGCTTTGGGACTGCCTACAATGAGCAGTTCTTC. The variable domain in full, with the rest retrieved from reference TRBV5-6 and TRBJ2-1, is DAGVTQSPTHLIKTRGQQVTLRCSPKSGHDTVSWYQQALGQGPQFIFQYYEEEERQRGNFPDRFSGHQFPNYSSELNVNALLLGDSALYLCASSFGTAYNEQFFGPGTRLTVL.

The rearrangement joins TRBV9 to TRBJ2-1, with 9 bases identical to TRBD1. V dropped 5 bases and J dropped 1; count of bases not matched to a gene: 4. The CDR3 is 15 residues long. Germline CDR1 reads SGDLS; CDR2 reads YYNGEE. The CDR3 DNA sequence: TGTGCCAGCAGTACCGGGACAGGGTCCTACAATGAGCAGTTCTTC. It specifies CASSTGTGSYNEQFF.

This clone is medium-sized (0.01 to 0.1%) in the sample. This chain connects TRBV2 to TRBJ2-7, with TRBD1 identical over 7 bases. With V trimmed by 3 bases and J by 1 base, 9 bases remained unmatched. The CDR3 contains 16 residues. Germline assignment: CDR1 SNHLY and CDR2 FYNNEI. CDR3 coding DNA: TGTGCCAGCAGTGATAACCCGGGACAGATGTCCTACGAGCAGTACTTC. Translating it yields CASSDNPGQMSYEQYF.

By sample fraction, this clone is medium-sized. The CDR3 DNA reads TGTGCCAGCATGGTAGATCGGCTAGCGTTTTCCTACGAGCAGTACTTC. It is translated as CASMVDRLAFSYEQYF. V is TRBV28 and J is TRBJ2-7; weak D call: TRBD2 (6 bases). This CDR3 region has 16 residues. The germline V gene encodes CDR1 MDHEN and CDR2 SYDVKM. V was cut by 7 bases and J by 1 base, with 20 bases left in between.